These 15 T cell receptor beta chains were sequenced from one sample in a study of Graves' ophthalmopathy and Graves' hyperthyroidism. RNA transcripts were the template, and TCR beta CDR3 regions were amplified from them. First-round RT-PCR relied on HTBI primers, and a second-round multiplex PCR came next. TCRdb analysed the multiplex PCR reads with MiXCR anew, one entry per CDR3 protein. Among over a million distinct CDR3 sequences listed, about two fifths were seen once. Sequencing was carried out using peripheral blood or thyroid tissue (not recorded which). These receptors were taken from an adult man with Graves' hyperthyroidism.

The chain combines TRBV7-2 with TRBJ1-6; no clear D. CDR1 SGHTA and CDR2 FQGNSA come from the germline V gene. The CDR3 runs to 16 residues. Trimming pared 0 bases from V and 9 bases from J, leaving 15 bases between. The chain's CDR3 is CASSLAGPSLVSPLHF. The CDR3 DNA reads TGTGCCAGCAGCTTAGCAGGGCCATCCCTTGTTTCACCCCTCCACTTT.

This clonotype occurred many times. The rearrangement links TRBV7-2 to TRBJ2-7; weak D call: TRBD1 (5 bases). Looked up from germline, CDR1 is SGHTA and CDR2 is FQGNSA. This CDR3 comprises 14 residues. Trimming shortened V by 3 bases and J by 2 bases, and 11 bases separated the two germline ends. DNA for the CDR3: TGTGCCAGCAGCTTCTCACAGGCAACCTACGAGCAGTACTTC. Protein sequence: CASSFSQATYEQYF. Full variable domain (outside the CDR3, taken from reference TRBV7-2 and TRBJ2-7): GAGVSQSPSNKVTEKGKDVELRCDPISGHTALYWYRQSLGQGLEFLIYFQGNSAPDKSGLPSDRFSAERTGGSVSTLTIQRTQQEDSAVYLCASSFSQATYEQYFGPGTRLTVT.

In this sample, this clonotype turned up many times. The chain joins TRBV11-2 to TRBJ2-7; 8 bases agree with TRBD1. V shed 10 bases, J shed 3 bases, and the junction held 11 bases outside the gene matches. The CDR3 totals 14 residues. Germline loops: CDR1 SGHAT, CDR2 FQNNGV. CDR3 coding DNA: TGTGCCACCGGGGGCAGGGGGCCAAACTACGAGCAGTACTTC. This gives the protein CATGGRGPNYEQYF.

This clonotype occurred many times. This chain connects TRBV29-1 to TRBJ1-1; no definite D call. This CDR3 is built from 10 residues. V shed 7 bases and J shed 1 base, with 4 bases lying between them. From germline, CDR1 is SQVTM and CDR2 ANQGSEA. As DNA, the CDR3 is TGCAGCGGGGAGAACACTGAAGCTTTCTTT. Translating it yields CSGENTEAFF.

Many counts were recorded for this clonotype. This chain uses TRBV29-1 with TRBJ1-4; D remains ambiguous. This CDR3 spans 15 amino acids. Trimming removed 2 bases from V and 6 bases from J, with 16 bases in between. CDR1 is SQVTM, CDR2 ANQGSEA, per germline. The CDR3 protein is CSVESSGRMDEKLFF. The CDR3 DNA reads TGCAGCGTTGAAAGCTCGGGAAGGATGGATGAAAAACTGTTTTTT.

In its sample, this clonotype was seen many times. This chain connects TRBV2 to TRBJ1-1; 8 nucleotides line up with TRBD1. J was trimmed by 7 bases and V by 6 bases; bases with no gene match: 1. The V gene's germline CDR1 is SNHLY and CDR2 FYNNEI. The CDR3 loop spans 11 amino acids. The CDR3 nucleotides read TGTGCCAGCAGAGGACAGGGTGAAGCTTTCTTT. It codes for CASRGQGEAFF.

The genes are TRBV19 and TRBJ1-1; 12 bases align to TRBD1. J gave up 7 bases and V 5 bases, and 8 bases lay outside the gene matches. The CDR3 consists of 15 residues. Per the germline V gene, CDR1 is LNHDA and CDR2 is SQIVND (reference sequence). The CDR3: CASSPGTGGSGEAFF. The CDR3 bases are TGTGCCAGTAGTCCTGGGACAGGGGGCTCAGGTGAAGCTTTCTTT.

This sequence joins TRBV10-3 and TRBJ2-2; 10 nucleotides match TRBD2. Trimming cost V 5 bases and J 6 bases; bases outside gene matches: 12. CDR1 ENHRY and CDR2 SYGVKD come from the germline V gene. CDR3 length equals 17 residues. The CDR3 DNA is TGTGCCATCAGTACCAGGGGGCAGCTAGCGGGAGCCGGGGAGCTGTTTTTT. Its translation is CAISTRGQLAGAGELFF.

This chain links TRBV4-1 with TRBJ2-7; 7 nucleotides match TRBD2. CDR1 and CDR2 (germline): MGHRA, YSYEKL. With V trimmed by 1 base and J by 0 bases, 6 bases remained unmatched. This CDR3 contains 16 residues. The CDR3 nucleotides read TGCGCCAGCAGCCAAGGAGACGGCGGGAGCTCCTACGAGCAGTACTTC. Translation gives CASSQGDGGSSYEQYF.

The chain recombines TRBV12-3 or TRBV12-4 with TRBJ2-5, with 7 nucleotides matching TRBD2. The CDR3 is 13 amino acids. After removal of 3 bases from V and 5 bases from J, the junction contained 3 bases not matched to a gene. The chain's CDR3 is CASSFWRGETQYF. For the CDR3, the DNA is TGTGCCAGCAGTTTCTGGCGGGGGGAGACCCAGTACTTC.

This clonotype showed up just a few times. Just one base apart from a much larger clone, this may be a read error. The chain has TRBV7-8 and TRBJ1-2; no reliable D call. Germline V lookup: CDR1 SGHVS, CDR2 FQNEAQ. The V gene lost 2 bases and the J gene lost 3 bases, with 7 bases spanning the gap. The CDR3 sequence is 13 residues long. DNA for the CDR3: TGTGCCAGCAGCTTACCGTCGGACTATGGCTACACCTTC. Translated, it gives CASSLPSDYGYTF.

The rearrangement joins TRBV12-3 or TRBV12-4 to TRBJ1-5, with D perhaps TRBD1 (5 bases). The CDR3 runs 15 residues. Between the trimmed V and J ends, which lost 8 bases and 3 bases, there was a span of 17 bases. The CDR3 nucleotides are TGTGCCAGCCTTTTCCCCAGGGCGTTCAATCAGCCCCAGCATTTT. Protein sequence: CASLFPRAFNQPQHF.

This chain connects TRBV6-6 to TRBJ1-3; no definite D call. Germline CDR1 reads MNHNY; CDR2 reads SVGAGI (reference sequence). The CDR3 covers 15 residues. V gave up 5 bases and J gave up 0 bases, with 11 bases separating them. The CDR3: CASSHDGSSGNTIYF. The DNA of the CDR3 is TGTGCCAGCAGTCACGACGGGAGCTCTGGAAACACCATATATTTT.

Ten or more counts support this clonotype. The chain combines TRBV4-1 with TRBJ2-7; D gene unclear. Trimming cost V 1 base and J 7 bases, with 11 bases left between them. This CDR3 region has 13 residues. Germline CDR1 is MGHRA and CDR2 is YSYEKL. CDR3 residues: CASSQGPVGEQYF. DNA of the CDR3: TGCGCCAGCAGCCAAGGACCGGTTGGGGAGCAGTACTTC.

This clonotype was counted many times. CDR3 amino acids: CSAEGTSGRYEQYF. CDR3 coding DNA: TGCAGTGCCGAGGGGACTAGCGGGAGATACGAGCAGTACTTC. The chain has TRBV20-1 and TRBJ2-7, with 14 bases that match TRBD2. Germline V gene data show CDR1 as DFQATT and CDR2 as SNEGSKA (reference sequence). The CDR3 has 14 amino acids. Trimming took 6 bases from V and 4 from J; bases not matched to a gene: 5.